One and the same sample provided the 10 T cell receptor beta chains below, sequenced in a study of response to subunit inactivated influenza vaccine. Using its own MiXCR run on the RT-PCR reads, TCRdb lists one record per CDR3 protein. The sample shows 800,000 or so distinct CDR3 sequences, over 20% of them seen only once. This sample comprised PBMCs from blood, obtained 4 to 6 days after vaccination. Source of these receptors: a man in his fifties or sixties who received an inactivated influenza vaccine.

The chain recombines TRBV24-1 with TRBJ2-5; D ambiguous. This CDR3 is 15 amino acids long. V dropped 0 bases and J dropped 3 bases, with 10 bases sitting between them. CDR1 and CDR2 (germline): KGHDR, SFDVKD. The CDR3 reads CATSDLGSGEETQYF. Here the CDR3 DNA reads TGTGCCACCAGTGATTTGGGCAGTGGGGAAGAGACCCAGTACTTC.

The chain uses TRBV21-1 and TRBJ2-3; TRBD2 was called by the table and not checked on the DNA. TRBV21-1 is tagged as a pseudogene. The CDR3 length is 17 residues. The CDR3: CASSSGQREDPTDTQYF. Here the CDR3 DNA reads TGTGCCAGCAGCAGTGGTCAGCGGGAGGATCCCACAGATACGCAGTATTTT.

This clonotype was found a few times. CDR3 in DNA: TGTGCCACCAGCAGAGTTCTAGCGGGGGACGTTGAGACCCAGTACTTC. It translates to CATSRVLAGDVETQYF. The V and J genes are TRBV15 and TRBJ2-5; 10 bases map to TRBD2. CDR3 size: 16 residues. Trimming took 1 base from V and 5 from J; bases not matched to a gene: 7. Germline CDR1 reads LNHNV; CDR2 reads YYDKDF (reference sequence).

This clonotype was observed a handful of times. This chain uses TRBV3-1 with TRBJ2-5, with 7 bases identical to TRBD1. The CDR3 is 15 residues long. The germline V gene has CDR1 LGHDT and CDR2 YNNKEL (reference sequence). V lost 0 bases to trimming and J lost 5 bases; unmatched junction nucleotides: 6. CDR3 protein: CASSQDWGQLETQYF. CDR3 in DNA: TGTGCCAGCAGCCAAGACTGGGGACAGTTGGAGACCCAGTACTTC.

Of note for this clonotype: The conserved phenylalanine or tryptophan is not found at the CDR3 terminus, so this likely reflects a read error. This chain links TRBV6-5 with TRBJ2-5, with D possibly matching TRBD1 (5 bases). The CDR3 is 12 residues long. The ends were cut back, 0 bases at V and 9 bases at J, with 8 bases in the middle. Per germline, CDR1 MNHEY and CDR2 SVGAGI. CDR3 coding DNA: TGTGCCAGCAGTTACTCGAAGGGGCCCCAGTACTTG. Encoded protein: CASSYSKGPQYL.

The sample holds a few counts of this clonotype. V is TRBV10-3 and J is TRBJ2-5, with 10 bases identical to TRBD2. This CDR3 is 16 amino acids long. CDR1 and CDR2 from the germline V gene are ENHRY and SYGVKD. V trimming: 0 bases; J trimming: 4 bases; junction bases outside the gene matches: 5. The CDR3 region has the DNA TGTGCCATCAGTGAGTCTAGCGGGGGGCTGGCAGAGACCCAGTACTTC. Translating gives CAISESSGGLAETQYF.

CDR3 bases: TGCGCCAGCAGCGCACAGGGGAACGGGGAGCTGTTTTTT. Encoded protein: CASSAQGNGELFF. The chain recombines TRBV5-1 with TRBJ2-2; 7 bases agree with TRBD1. The germline gives CDR1 SGHRS, CDR2 YFSETQ. This CDR3 is built from 13 residues. V was pared by 4 bases and J by 7 bases, with 4 bases of the junction left unmatched.

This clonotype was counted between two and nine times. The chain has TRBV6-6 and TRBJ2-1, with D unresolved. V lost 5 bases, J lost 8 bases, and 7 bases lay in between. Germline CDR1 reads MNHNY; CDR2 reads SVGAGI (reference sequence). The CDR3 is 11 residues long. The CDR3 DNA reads TGTGCCAGCAGTCTAATGGATGAGCAGTTCTTC. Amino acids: CASSLMDEQFF.

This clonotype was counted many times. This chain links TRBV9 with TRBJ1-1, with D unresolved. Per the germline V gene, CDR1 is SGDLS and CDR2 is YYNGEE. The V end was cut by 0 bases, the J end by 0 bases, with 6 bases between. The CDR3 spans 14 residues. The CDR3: CASSVEAMNTEAFF. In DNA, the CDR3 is TGTGCCAGCAGCGTAGAGGCTATGAACACTGAAGCTTTCTTT.

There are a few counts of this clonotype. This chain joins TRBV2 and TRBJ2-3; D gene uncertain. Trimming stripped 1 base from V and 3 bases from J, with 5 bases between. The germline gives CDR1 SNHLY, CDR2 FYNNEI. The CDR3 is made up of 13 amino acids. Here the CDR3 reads CASSEELTDTQYF. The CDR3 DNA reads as TGTGCCAGCAGTGAAGAGTTGACAGATACGCAGTATTTT. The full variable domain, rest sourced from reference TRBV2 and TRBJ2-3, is EPEVTQTPSHQVTQMGQEVILRCVPISNHLYFYWYRQILGQKVEFLVSFYNNEISEKSEIFDDQFSVERPDGSNFTLKIRSTKLEDSAMYFCASSEELTDTQYFGPGTRLTVL.